The present T cell receptor beta chain was sequenced within a study of blood T cell repertoires in COVID-19. Study in general: There were acute and convalescent COVID-19 samples, and they came from the United States, Italy and Spain. The cDNA or gDNA used as material had been derived from T cells, B-cell-depleted T cells, or PBMCs.

Germline V gene data show CDR1 as LGHDT and CDR2 as YNNKEL (reference sequence). Trimming cost V 5 bases and J 5 bases; bases outside gene matches: 8. The CDR3 loop spans 15 amino acids. Per the original methods: The authors estimated nucleated cell counts from reference gene primer amplification. Repertoires were generated with immunoSEQ multiplex PCR, while TCRdb's copy carries only in-frame clones and drops some. V, J and clone size derive from that table, while D and trimming were established from the DNA sequence. The top ten clones hold about 8% of a sample with some 150,000 clones, around 83% of them seen once.

This TCR came from a woman aged 60-75 years with acute or convalescent COVID-19. Sequences were obtained from peripheral blood. V is TRBV3-1 (or the pseudogene TRBV3-2) and J is TRBJ2-3; 9 bases are shared with TRBD2. The CDR3 is CASSYRTSVGDTQYF. In nucleotides, the CDR3 is TGTGCCAGCAGCTACCGGACTAGCGTGGGAGATACGCAGTATTTT.